The 30 T cell receptor beta chains presented below share a single source sample, sequenced in a study of blood T cell repertoires in COVID-19. The method was immunoSEQ multiplex PCR; TCRdb's version includes in-frame clones alone and lacks a portion of them. The table lists about 210,000 clones, more than 80% of them singletons. Sequenced sample: PBMCs or T cells enriched from blood (not recorded which). The receptors derive from a man aged 40-50 years who had recovered from COVID-19.

In nucleotides, the CDR3 is TGTGCCAGCACGCCGGGACTAGCGTCCAGCTCCTACAATGAGCAGTTCTTC. This codes for CASTPGLASSSYNEQFF. J is TRBJ2-1 and V is TRBV5-8; 10 nucleotides agree with TRBD2. This CDR3 region has 17 residues. The V gene's germline CDR1 is SGHTS and CDR2 YDEGEE. The trim removed 6 bases at V and 0 bases at J, leaving 9 bases unmatched.

The table lists this clone with many counts. This rearrangement joins TRBV27 to TRBJ2-7, with 11 bases fitting TRBD2. The germline CDR1 and CDR2 sequences are MNHEY and SMNVEV (reference sequence). The CDR3 has 16 amino acids. V lost 0 bases, J lost 7 bases, and 8 bases stayed unmatched. CDR3 DNA: TGTGCCAGCAGTTTATCTTTAGCGGGGGGGCGATGGGAGCAGTACTTC. As protein: CASSLSLAGGRWEQYF.

The chain recombines TRBV6-5 with TRBJ2-1; 8 bases line up with TRBD2. The germline CDR1 and CDR2 sequences are MNHEY and SVGAGI. The V gene end was trimmed by 6 bases and the J gene end by 7 bases; junction bases not matched to a gene: 5. This CDR3 comprises 13 residues. CDR3 sequence reads: CASRLGGGNEQFF. The DNA of the CDR3 is TGTGCCAGCAGACTCGGGGGGGGGAATGAGCAGTTCTTC.

The chain employs TRBV5-4 and TRBJ2-1; TRBD2 matches 12 bases. This CDR3 is 17 amino acids long. Germline lookup yields CDR1 SGHNT and CDR2 YYREEE (reference sequence). Trimming at V came to 3 bases and at J to 0 bases, leaving 4 bases not matched to a gene. The CDR3 is CASSSKLAGGSYNEQFF. The CDR3 DNA reads as TGTGCCAGCAGCTCCAAACTAGCGGGGGGCTCCTACAATGAGCAGTTCTTC.

This chain connects TRBV25-1 to TRBJ2-5; D possibly corresponds to TRBD1 (5 bases). Germline V gives CDR1 MGHDK, CDR2 SYGVNS. V was pared by 1 base and J by 1 base, with 10 bases between. There are 15 residues in the CDR3. The CDR3 DNA reads as TGTGCCAGCAGTGAATTTACCAGGGTCCAAGAGACCCAGTACTTC. Translating gives CASSEFTRVQETQYF.

This sequence joins TRBV5-1 and TRBJ1-1; D gene ambiguous. V dropped 0 bases and J dropped 5 bases, with 11 bases sitting between them. The CDR3 sequence is 14 residues long. From germline, CDR1 is SGHRS and CDR2 YFSETQ. The CDR3 DNA follows: TGCGCCAGCAGCTTGGTTTCGGTGAGAACTGAAGCTTTCTTT. Translation: CASSLVSVRTEAFF.

The J gene is TRBJ2-3, the V gene TRBV10-3; 8 nucleotides align to TRBD2. Germline V gene lookup returns CDR1 ENHRY and CDR2 SYGVKD. The CDR3 totals 15 residues. V lost 0 bases to trimming and J lost 4 bases; unmatched junction nucleotides: 3. The CDR3 DNA reads TGTGCCATCAGTGAGTCGACCGGGGGGGCAGATACGCAGTATTTT. Translation: CAISESTGGADTQYF.

The chain recombines TRBV4-2 with TRBJ1-1; D is possibly TRBD1 (5 bases). The CDR3 is 15 residues long. Trimming left V 0 bases short and J 10 bases short, with 18 bases between. The germline gives CDR1 LGHNA, CDR2 YNFKEQ. This CDR3 reads CASSQDAGHTFGAFF. DNA of the CDR3: TGTGCCAGCAGCCAAGACGCCGGACATACCTTCGGAGCTTTCTTT.

The rearrangement uses TRBV25-1 and TRBJ2-7; TRBD2 aligns across 8 bases. Germline V CDR1 and CDR2: MGHDK, SYGVNS. Trimming took 1 base from V and 1 from J; bases not matched to a gene: 3. The CDR3 sequence is 15 residues long. CDR3 residues: CASSEWGTSSYEQYF. CDR3 nucleotide sequence: TGTGCCAGCAGTGAATGGGGGACTAGTTCCTACGAGCAGTACTTC.

The chain recombines TRBV4-1 with TRBJ2-7; 7 positions match TRBD2. Germline lookup yields CDR1 MGHRA and CDR2 YSYEKL. The CDR3 consists of 16 residues. The junction had 7 bases not matched to a gene; V was cut back by 0 bases and J by 2 bases. CDR3 coding DNA: TGCGCCAGCAGCCAAGATCTTTTAGCGGGCGCCTACGAGCAGTACTTC. It encodes CASSQDLLAGAYEQYF.

V and J are TRBV5-1 and TRBJ2-3, with 9 bases that match TRBD1. V shed 1 base and J 4 bases; nucleotides not matched to a gene: 13. Germline CDR1 and CDR2: SGHRS and YFSETQ. The CDR3 is made up of 18 amino acids. CDR3 nucleotides: TGCGCCAGCAGCTTGTGGCCAGGGGGACAGGGTGACGCAGATACGCAGTATTTT. Its protein is CASSLWPGGQGDADTQYF. Filled out from reference TRBV5-1 and TRBJ2-3, the complete variable domain reads KAGVTQTPRYLIKTRGQQVTLSCSPISGHRSVSWYQQTPGQGLQFLFEYFSETQRNKGNFPGRFSGRQFSNSRSEMNVSTLELGDSALYLCASSLWPGGQGDADTQYFGPGTRLTVL.

The gene calls are TRBV2 and TRBJ1-2; TRBD1 might be the D (6 bases). The CDR3 extends over 12 amino acids. Germline loops: CDR1 SNHLY, CDR2 FYNNEI. V was cut by 6 bases and J by 4 bases, with 9 bases left in between. This chain's CDR3 is CASRDSGYGYTF. In DNA form, the CDR3 reads TGTGCCAGCAGGGACAGCGGCTATGGCTACACCTTC.

The chain couples TRBV29-1 to TRBJ1-2, with 8 positions matching TRBD1. V dropped 6 bases and J dropped 2; count of bases not matched to a gene: 8. The germline CDR1 and CDR2 sequences are SQVTM and ANQGSEA. The CDR3 is 14 amino acids. The CDR3 is CSVAGTGYNYGYTF. Here the CDR3 DNA reads TGCAGCGTGGCAGGGACAGGTTACAACTATGGCTACACCTTC.

This clone showed up just a few times. V usage is TRBV10-1 and J usage is TRBJ2-5; 8 bases align to TRBD2. Germline CDR1 and CDR2: WNHNN and SYGVQD (reference sequence). CDR3 length equals 14 residues. The J segment lost 4 bases and the V segment lost 6 bases, leaving 7 bases of the junction unmatched. For the CDR3, the DNA is TGCGCCAGCAGAGCCAGCGGGGGAGGAGAGACCCAGTACTTC. Translating gives CASRASGGGETQYF.

The J gene is TRBJ2-1, the V gene TRBV3-1 (or the pseudogene TRBV3-2); 13 positions match TRBD2. Per germline, CDR1 LGHDT and CDR2 YNNKEL (reference sequence). The CDR3 spans 15 residues. The V segment lost 4 bases and the J segment 7 bases; nucleotides outside the gene matches: 4. The CDR3: CASSRTSGSGNEQFF. In nucleotides, the CDR3 is TGTGCCAGCAGCCGGACTAGCGGGAGTGGGAATGAGCAGTTCTTC.

This clone was seen more than once but under ten times. This chain links TRBV6-5 with TRBJ1-1, with D maybe TRBD1 (5 bases). V lost 2 bases and J 4 bases, leaving 11 bases between the germline ends. This CDR3 has 14 amino acids. Per germline, CDR1 MNHEY and CDR2 SVGAGI. The CDR3 DNA is TGTGCCAGCAGTTACGGGGGGTTGAGCACTGAAGCTTTCTTT. Amino acids: CASSYGGLSTEAFF.

The chain links TRBV11-2 to TRBJ2-1; 12 bases agree with TRBD2. Per germline, CDR1 SGHAT and CDR2 FQNNGV. This CDR3 comprises 18 residues. V was clipped by 5 bases and J by 4 bases; unmatched bases: 12. CDR3 sequence reads: CASSGKGLGTSGYNEQFF. The CDR3 DNA reads TGTGCCAGCAGCGGAAAAGGCCTTGGGACTAGCGGGTACAATGAGCAGTTCTTC. The variable domain in full, completed from reference TRBV11-2 and TRBJ2-1, reads EAGVAQSPRYKIIEKRQSVAFWCNPISGHATLYWYQQILGQGPKLLIQFQNNGVVDDSQLPKDRFSAERLKGVDSTLKIQPAKLEDSAVYLCASSGKGLGTSGYNEQFFGPGTRLTVL.

The chain is built from TRBV19 and TRBJ1-6; 8 nucleotides line up with TRBD1. The CDR3 extends over 18 amino acids. V shed 7 bases, J shed 4 bases, and the junction held 15 bases outside the gene matches. Germline V gene lookup returns CDR1 LNHDA and CDR2 SQIVND (reference sequence). CDR3 sequence (DNA): TGTGCCAGTAACCCCGGCTACTCGGGACAGGCTTATAATTCACCCCTCCACTTT. This codes for CASNPGYSGQAYNSPLHF.

This clone has at least ten counts. The chain carries TRBV19 and TRBJ2-1; perhaps TRBD1 as D (6 bases). In germline, CDR1 is LNHDA, CDR2 SQIVND (reference sequence). Between the trimmed V and J ends, which lost 10 bases and 7 bases, there was a span of 8 bases. CDR3 length equals 10 residues. This chain's CDR3 is CAIGQNEQFF. Written as DNA, the CDR3 is TGTGCCATTGGACAGAATGAGCAGTTCTTC.

This chain uses TRBV11-2 with TRBJ2-7, with D possibly TRBD2 on 7 matching bases. Trimming removed 3 bases from V and 4 bases from J, with 16 bases in between. CDR1 is SGHAT, CDR2 FQNNGV, per germline. CDR3 length equals 15 residues. Written as DNA, the CDR3 is TGTGCCAGCAGCTTCTTAGGGGGGGCCGGGTACGAGCAGTACTTC. It codes for CASSFLGGAGYEQYF.

This clone was picked up a small number of times. V and J are TRBV9 and TRBJ2-1; 9 bases agree with TRBD2. Germline V gene sequence: CDR1 SGDLS, CDR2 YYNGEE. The V gene end was trimmed by 3 bases and the J gene end by 4 bases; junction bases not matched to a gene: 8. This CDR3 has 16 residues. The CDR3 protein is CASSAPSGKGYNEQFF. For the CDR3, the DNA is TGTGCCAGCAGCGCCCCTAGCGGGAAGGGGTACAATGAGCAGTTCTTC.

The V gene is TRBV5-1, the J gene TRBJ1-4; the match to TRBD1 covers 7 bases. J gave up 12 bases and V 0 bases, and 5 bases lay outside the gene matches. The CDR3 runs to 13 residues. From germline, CDR1 is SGHRS and CDR2 YFSETQ. The chain's CDR3 is CASSLDYGTELFF. Written as DNA, the CDR3 is TGCGCCAGCAGCTTGGACTACGGGACAGAACTGTTTTTT.

The gene calls are TRBV2 and TRBJ2-1; TRBD2 agrees at 7 bases. The V segment lost 4 bases and the J segment 5 bases; nucleotides outside the gene matches: 2. Germline V gene data show CDR1 as SNHLY and CDR2 as FYNNEI. The length of the CDR3 is 13 residues. The CDR3 here is CASSALADNEQFF. The CDR3 nucleotides are TGTGCCAGCAGTGCGCTAGCGGACAATGAGCAGTTCTTC.

The J gene is TRBJ2-6, the V gene TRBV18; D perhaps matches TRBD2 (6 bases). The CDR3 spans 17 residues. Between the trimmed V and J ends, which lost 3 bases and 1 base, there was a span of 13 bases. Germline loops: CDR1 KGHSH, CDR2 LQKENI. The CDR3 DNA is TGTGCCAGCTCACCTCCACCAAGCGGGTCTGGGGCCAACGTCCTGACTTTC. Its translation is CASSPPPSGSGANVLTF.

CDR3 nucleotides: TGTGCCAGTAGTACTGGGTCTAGCGGGAGCGATGAGCAGTTCTTC. Translation: CASSTGSSGSDEQFF. This rearrangement joins TRBV19 to TRBJ2-1, with 10 bases aligning to TRBD2. This CDR3 comprises 15 residues. CDR1 is LNHDA and CDR2 is SQIVND in the germline V gene (reference sequence). J gave up 8 bases and V 4 bases, and 8 bases lay outside the gene matches. The full variable domain, rest sourced from reference TRBV19 and TRBJ2-1, is DGGITQSPKYLFRKEGQNVTLSCEQNLNHDAMYWYRQDPGQGLRLIYYSQIVNDFQKGDIAEGYSVSREKKESFPLTVTSAQKNPTAFYLCASSTGSSGSDEQFFGPGTRLTVL.

This chain uses TRBV25-1 with TRBJ1-5; the D gene is possibly TRBD1 (6 bases). The CDR3 has 15 residues. Germline V gives CDR1 MGHDK, CDR2 SYGVNS. The V gene lost 6 bases and the J gene lost 1 base, with 13 bases spanning the gap. The CDR3 DNA is TGTGCCAGCAGCCCACGCCAGGGGAGCAATCAGCCCCAGCATTTT. Residues: CASSPRQGSNQPQHF.

For the CDR3, the DNA is TGTGCCACCAGTGATCCTGGGGAGAGGGCGCGGGGCTACACCTTC. Amino acids: CATSDPGERARGYTF. V and J are TRBV24-1 and TRBJ1-2; no clear D. CDR3 length: 15 residues. Germline CDR1 is KGHDR and CDR2 is SFDVKD. Trimming stripped 3 bases from V and 8 bases from J, with 18 bases between.

The J gene is TRBJ2-7, the V gene TRBV7-8; 11 bases map to TRBD2. The trim removed 5 bases at V and 1 base at J, leaving 16 bases unmatched. The germline V gene encodes CDR1 SGHVS and CDR2 FQNEAQ. There are 19 residues in the CDR3. CDR3 bases: TGTGCCAGCAGCCCCCCCCGAACTAGCGGGGGCCTGACTTCCTACGAGCAGTACTTC. It specifies CASSPPRTSGGLTSYEQYF.

This chain uses TRBV27 with TRBJ1-2; 7 bases map to TRBD1. In germline, CDR1 is MNHEY, CDR2 SMNVEV (reference sequence). This CDR3 comprises 16 residues. The V and J ends lost 3 bases and 8 bases, in that order; junction bases with no gene match: 15. The CDR3 loop is CASSFLGGGGAKGYTF. CDR3 DNA sequence: TGTGCCAGCAGTTTTTTGGGCGGAGGGGGCGCGAAGGGCTACACCTTC.

This chain connects TRBV7-2 to TRBJ2-7; 14 bases map to TRBD2. Trimming at V came to 1 base and at J to 10 bases, leaving 9 bases not matched to a gene. CDR1 is SGHTA and CDR2 is FQGNSA in the germline V gene. The CDR3 is made up of 16 amino acids. The CDR3 sequence: CASSLGTGTSGGTQYF. In nucleotides, the CDR3 is TGTGCCAGCAGCTTAGGCACAGGGACTAGCGGGGGAACTCAGTACTTC.